This T cell receptor (beta chain) was sequenced for a study of T cells in Graves' hyperthyroidism and ophthalmopathy. Orbital computed tomography, thyroid ultrasound, serum thyroxine and TRAb, and clinical symptoms together informed the diagnoses. V shed 1 base and J shed 7 bases, with 15 bases lying between them. The CDR3 consists of 15 residues. CDR1 LGHDT and CDR2 YNNKEL come from the germline V gene (reference sequence). Amplification targeted TCR beta CDR3 regions from RNA transcripts. With the HTBI primer set, the TCR CDR3 went through a first round of RT-PCR. TCRdb itself ran the multiplex PCR reads through MiXCR, one entry per CDR3 protein. Of fewer than 350,000 distinct CDR3 sequences in the sample, over 12% are singletons; the top ten hold about 33%. There are many counts of this clonotype.

The sequence derives from a woman between 50 and 59 years old with Graves' hyperthyroidism that later progressed to Graves' ophthalmopathy. The chain joins TRBV3-1 to TRBJ2-3, with D possibly TRBD2 on 5 matching bases. Material: blood. The CDR3: CASSQGEQTRNTQYF. DNA of the CDR3: TGTGCCAGCAGCCAAGGGGAGCAGACCCGCAATACGCAGTATTTT.